This TCR beta chain derives from a study of blood T cell repertoires in COVID-19. Assay: immunoSEQ multiplex PCR; the TCRdb copy retains only in-frame clones and omits some. There are over 200,000 clones in the sample; around 75% occur only once, and roughly 5% lies in the top ten. Germline CDR1 KGHSH, CDR2 LQKENI. V lost 0 bases and J lost 2, with 4 bases in between. The length of the CDR3 is 13 residues. The sequence was obtained from a human donor in a cohort sampled during active COVID-19. Specimen: peripheral blood. The rearrangement uses TRBV18 and TRBJ1-2; D gene ambiguous. Written as DNA, the CDR3 is TGTGCCAGCTCACCACCGGCCAACTATGGCTACACCTTC. Translation gives CASSPPANYGYTF.